A single sample gave rise to the 8 T cell receptor beta chains below, sequenced in a study of cytomegalovirus exposure and HLA in healthy donors. The PCR ran on 60 Vbeta and 13 Jbeta primers. Some clones are missing from TCRdb's copy, which holds only in-frame ones; the method was immunoSEQ multiplex PCR. The sample has 120,000 or so clones, around 81% seen once. The sample was PBMCs. These receptors came from a woman aged 35 to 49 in good health and CMV-seronegative.

The chain uses TRBV19 and TRBJ2-2; possibly TRBD2 for D (7 bases). V lost 7 bases and J 5 bases, leaving 20 bases between the germline ends. In germline, CDR1 is LNHDA, CDR2 SQIVND (reference sequence). This CDR3 has 16 amino acids. The DNA of the CDR3 is TGTGCCAGTATGAGCGGGACCCTAGGGGGGACCGGGGAGCTGTTTTTT. It is translated as CASMSGTLGGTGELFF.

The chain combines TRBV29-1 with TRBJ2-3; D gene ambiguous. CDR1 SQVTM and CDR2 ANQGSEA come from the germline V gene. V was pared by 7 bases and J by 5 bases, with 10 bases between. The CDR3 consists of 11 residues. The chain's CDR3 is CSEMTGDTQYF. CDR3 nucleotide sequence: TGCAGCGAAATGACGGGAGATACGCAGTATTTT.

The V gene is TRBV15, the J gene TRBJ2-7, with TRBD1 matching 8 bases. Germline CDR1 and CDR2: LNHNV and YYDKDF (reference sequence). V was pared by 5 bases and J by 1 base, with 10 bases of the junction left unmatched. The CDR3 has 16 residues. The CDR3 here is CATSGKGQGKSYEQYF. CDR3 DNA sequence: TGTGCCACCAGCGGGAAAGGACAGGGCAAATCCTACGAGCAGTACTTC. Together with reference TRBV15 and TRBJ2-7, the CDR3 gives the full variable domain: DAMVIQNPRYQVTQFGKPVTLSCSQTLNHNVMYWYQQKSSQAPKLLFHYYDKDFNNEADTPDNFQSRRPNTSFCFLDIRSPGLGDTAMYLCATSGKGQGKSYEQYFGPGTRLTVT.

This clone was picked up a small number of times. V and J are TRBV9 and TRBJ1-5; D is undetermined. The CDR3 is made up of 14 amino acids. Trimming shortened V by 0 bases and J by 5 bases, and 9 bases separated the two germline ends. From germline, CDR1 is SGDLS and CDR2 YYNGEE. As DNA, the CDR3 is TGTGCCAGCAGCGTAGGAGGCAGCTATCAGCCCCAGCATTTT. Amino acids: CASSVGGSYQPQHF.

The J gene is TRBJ2-5, the V gene TRBV7-3, with TRBD2 identical over 7 bases. The DNA end is a closer match to TRBJ2-7, so the J assignment may be wrong. The germline V gene has CDR1 SGHTA and CDR2 FQGTGA. This CDR3 region has 14 residues. DNA of the CDR3: TGTGCCAGCAGCTCGTCGGGACCGGGGGGCGAGCAGTACTTC. This gives the protein CASSSSGPGGEQYF.

The rearrangement links TRBV5-1 to TRBJ1-2, with TRBD1 identical over 7 bases. The CDR3 spans 15 residues. Germline V gene sequence: CDR1 SGHRS, CDR2 YFSETQ. The V segment lost 4 bases and the J segment 9 bases; nucleotides outside the gene matches: 15. CDR3 loop: CASSPFGQVYVSYTF. CDR3 DNA: TGCGCCAGCAGCCCCTTCGGACAGGTCTATGTAAGCTACACCTTC. Combining the CDR3 with reference TRBV5-1 and TRBJ1-2 gives the whole variable domain KAGVTQTPRYLIKTRGQQVTLSCSPISGHRSVSWYQQTPGQGLQFLFEYFSETQRNKGNFPGRFSGRQFSNSRSEMNVSTLELGDSALYLCASSPFGQVYVSYTFGSGTRLTVV.

This chain joins TRBV19 and TRBJ1-5, with 7 bases matching TRBD1. CDR1 LNHDA and CDR2 SQIVND come from the germline V gene (reference sequence). This CDR3 region has 18 residues. The junction had 14 bases not matched to a gene; V was cut back by 2 bases and J by 4 bases. The CDR3 bases are TGTGCCAGTAGTATATATAGTCTGGCAGGGGGGCTTAATCAGCCCCAGCATTTT. The encoded protein is CASSIYSLAGGLNQPQHF.

The chain recombines TRBV2 with TRBJ1-1, with D tentatively TRBD1 (5 bases). From germline, CDR1 is SNHLY and CDR2 FYNNEI. The CDR3 is 15 residues long. Trimming stripped 7 bases from V and 1 base from J, with 16 bases between. The CDR3 DNA follows: TGTGCCAGCACCTCGGGACTTACTAAGAACACTGAAGCTTTCTTT. It specifies CASTSGLTKNTEAFF. Full variable domain (rest looked up from reference TRBV2 and TRBJ1-1): EPEVTQTPSHQVTQMGQEVILRCVPISNHLYFYWYRQILGQKVEFLVSFYNNEISEKSEIFDDQFSVERPDGSNFTLKIRSTKLEDSAMYFCASTSGLTKNTEAFFGQGTRLTVV.